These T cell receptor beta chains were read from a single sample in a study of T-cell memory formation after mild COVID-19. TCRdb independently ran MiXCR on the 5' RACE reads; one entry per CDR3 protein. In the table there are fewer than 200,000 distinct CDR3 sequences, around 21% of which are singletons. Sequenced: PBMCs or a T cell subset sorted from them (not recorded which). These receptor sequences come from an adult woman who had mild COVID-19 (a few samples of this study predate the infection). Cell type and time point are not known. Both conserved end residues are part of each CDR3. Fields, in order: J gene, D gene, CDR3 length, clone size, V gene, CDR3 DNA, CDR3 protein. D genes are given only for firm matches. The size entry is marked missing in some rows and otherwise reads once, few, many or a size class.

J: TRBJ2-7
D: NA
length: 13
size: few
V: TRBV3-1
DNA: TGTGCCAGCAGCCAAGGACTGATCTACGAGCAGTACTTC
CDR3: CASSQGLIYEQYF

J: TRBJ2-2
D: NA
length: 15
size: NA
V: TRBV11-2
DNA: TGTGCCAGCAGCTTAGGAGGGGGGGACCCCGGGGAGCTGTTTTTT
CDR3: CASSLGGGDPGELFF

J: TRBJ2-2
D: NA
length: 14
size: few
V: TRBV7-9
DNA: TGTGCCAGCAGCCAGTTAAGAGTGGCCGGGGAGCTGTTTTTT
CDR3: CASSQLRVAGELFF

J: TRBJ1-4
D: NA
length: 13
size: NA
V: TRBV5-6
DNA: TGTGCCAGCAGCTTAAACAGTAATGAAAAACTGTTTTTT
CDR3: CASSLNSNEKLFF

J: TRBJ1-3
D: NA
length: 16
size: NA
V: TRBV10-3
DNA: TGTGCCATCAGTGAGACTTACAGGAACTCTGGAAACACCATATATTTT
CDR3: CAISETYRNSGNTIYF

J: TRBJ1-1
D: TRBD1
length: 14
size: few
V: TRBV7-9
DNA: TGTGCCAGCAGGGGGGTCCAGGGGGACACTGAAGCTTTCTTT
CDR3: CASRGVQGDTEAFF

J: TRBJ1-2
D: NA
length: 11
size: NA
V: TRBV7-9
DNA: TGTGCCAGCAGGGTGGATTATGGCTACACCTTC
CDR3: CASRVDYGYTF

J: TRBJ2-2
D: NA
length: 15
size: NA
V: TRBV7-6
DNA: TGTGCCAGCATTCCTCAGGGCGGGGACACCGGGGAGCTGTTTTTT
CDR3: CASIPQGGDTGELFF

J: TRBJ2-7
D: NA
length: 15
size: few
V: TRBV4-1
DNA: TGCGCCAGCAGCCATCGACCAGGGGAACAGGGCGAGCAGTACTTC
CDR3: CASSHRPGEQGEQYF

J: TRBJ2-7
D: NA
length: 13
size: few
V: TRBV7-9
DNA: TGTGCCAGCACTCCCCGAGTGGTCCACGAGCAGTACTTC
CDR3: CASTPRVVHEQYF

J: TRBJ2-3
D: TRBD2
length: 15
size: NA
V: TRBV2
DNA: TGTGCCAGCCTAGGGGCGGGAGGGCCCACAGATACGCAGTATTTT
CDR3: CASLGAGGPTDTQYF

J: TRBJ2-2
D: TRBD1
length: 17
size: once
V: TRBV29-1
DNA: TGCAGCGTTGCCGGGACAGGGATTGGAGGGGAGCCCGGGGAGCTGTTTTTT
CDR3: CSVAGTGIGGEPGELFF

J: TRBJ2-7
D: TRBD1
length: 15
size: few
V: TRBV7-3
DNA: TGTGCCAGCAGGCATACCGGGACAGGGGTCGGCGAGCAGTACTTC
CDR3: CASRHTGTGVGEQYF